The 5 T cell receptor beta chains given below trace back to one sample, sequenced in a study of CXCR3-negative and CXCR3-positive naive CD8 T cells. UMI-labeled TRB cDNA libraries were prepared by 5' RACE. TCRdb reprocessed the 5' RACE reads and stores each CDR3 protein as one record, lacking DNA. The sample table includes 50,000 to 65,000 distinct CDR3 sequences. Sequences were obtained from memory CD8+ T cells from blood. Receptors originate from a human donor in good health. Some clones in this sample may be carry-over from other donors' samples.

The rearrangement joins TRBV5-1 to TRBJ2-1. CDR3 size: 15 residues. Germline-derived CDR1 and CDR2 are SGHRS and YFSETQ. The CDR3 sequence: CASSLAELSGDEQFF.

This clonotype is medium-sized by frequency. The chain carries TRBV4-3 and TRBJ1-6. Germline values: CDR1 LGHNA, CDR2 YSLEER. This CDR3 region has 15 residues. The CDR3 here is CASSQDRGYNSPLHF.

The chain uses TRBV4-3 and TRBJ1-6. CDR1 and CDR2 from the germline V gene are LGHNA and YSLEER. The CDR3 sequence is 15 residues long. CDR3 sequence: CASSQGARNNSPLHF.

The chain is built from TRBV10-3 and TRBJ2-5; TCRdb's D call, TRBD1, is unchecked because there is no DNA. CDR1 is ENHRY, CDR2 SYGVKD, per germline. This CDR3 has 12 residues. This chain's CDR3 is CATEDSQETQYF.

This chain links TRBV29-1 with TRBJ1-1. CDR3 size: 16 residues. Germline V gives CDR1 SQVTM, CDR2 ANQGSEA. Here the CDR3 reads CSAVSGGGYLVTEAFF.